The 30 T cell receptor beta chains below come from one sample, sequenced in a study of cytomegalovirus exposure and HLA in healthy donors. The PCR employed 60 Vbeta primers together with 13 Jbeta primers. Clones were sequenced by immunoSEQ multiplex PCR, and TCRdb holds only the in-frame ones, with some missing. This table has 100,000 to 150,000 clones, over 60% appearing once. Sequenced: PBMCs. The source is a woman in her thirties or forties in good health and CMV-seropositive.

The chain uses TRBV27 and TRBJ2-4; D is perhaps TRBD1 (5 bases). CDR1 is MNHEY and CDR2 is SMNVEV in the germline V gene (reference sequence). The CDR3 sequence is 18 residues long. Trimming took off 4 bases at V and 0 bases at J, with 19 bases between the two ends. CDR3 nucleotide sequence: TGTGCCAGCAGTTCCCTCTCCACGAACAGGCTAGCCAAAAACATTCAGTACTTC. As protein: CASSSLSTNRLAKNIQYF.

V usage is TRBV10-3 and J usage is TRBJ2-3; TRBD2 agrees at 8 bases. Germline V lookup: CDR1 ENHRY, CDR2 SYGVKD. This CDR3 comprises 14 residues. V lost 6 bases to trimming and J lost 0 bases; unmatched junction nucleotides: 2. The CDR3 is CAISPSGSTDTQYF. The CDR3 region has the DNA TGTGCCATCAGCCCTAGCGGGAGCACAGATACGCAGTATTTT.

This clone was seen only once. The chain uses TRBV4-1 and TRBJ1-1; D unresolved. The germline V gene has CDR1 MGHRA and CDR2 YSYEKL. This CDR3 contains 15 residues. Trimming pared 5 bases from V and 1 base from J, leaving 14 bases between. The CDR3 here is CASSEVNPGNTEAFF. In nucleotides, the CDR3 is TGCGCCAGCAGCGAAGTAAACCCGGGGAACACTGAAGCTTTCTTT.

The V gene is TRBV5-4, the J gene TRBJ1-2; 9 bases match TRBD1. Trimming cost V 4 bases and J 8 bases; bases outside gene matches: 9. CDR3 length: 14 amino acids. Germline CDR1 is SGHNT and CDR2 is YYREEE (reference sequence). CDR3 amino acids: CASSRGQGGVGYTF. For the CDR3, the DNA is TGTGCCAGCAGCCGGGGACAGGGCGGCGTCGGCTACACCTTC.

The chain uses TRBV5-4 and TRBJ2-5; 7 nucleotides agree with TRBD2. With the DNA end fitting TRBJ2-7 better, the J assignment may be wrong. Germline CDR1 is SGHNT and CDR2 is YYREEE (reference sequence). This CDR3 is 14 amino acids long. Written as DNA, the CDR3 is TGTGCCAGCAGCGGGGGGGACTTGTCCTACGAGCAGTACTTC. Translating gives CASSGGDLSYEQYF.

The table lists this clone with a few counts. The chain uses TRBV19 and TRBJ1-5; D gene unclear. Per the germline V gene, CDR1 is LNHDA and CDR2 is SQIVND (reference sequence). Trimming removed 3 bases from V and 4 bases from J, with 7 bases in between. The CDR3 is 13 amino acids. The CDR3 sequence: CASSMPVNQPQHF. CDR3 DNA sequence: TGTGCCAGTAGTATGCCGGTAAATCAGCCCCAGCATTTT.

The CDR3 DNA follows: TGCGCCAGCAGCTTGGGCGGGCAGACCGGGACTAGCCCCGAGCAGTTCTTC. Translated, it gives CASSLGGQTGTSPEQFF. The chain carries TRBV5-1 and TRBJ2-1; the match to TRBD2 covers 9 bases. Per the germline V gene, CDR1 is SGHRS and CDR2 is YFSETQ. This CDR3 has 17 residues. Trimming took 0 bases from V and 10 from J; bases not matched to a gene: 14.

This chain uses TRBV7-9 with TRBJ1-2; weak D call: TRBD1 (5 bases). Trimming left V 5 bases short and J 7 bases short, with 11 bases between. Germline CDR1 is SEHNR and CDR2 is FQNEAQ (reference sequence). The CDR3 length is 12 residues. The DNA of the CDR3 is TGTGCCAGCAGCCCGGAAGGGGTTGGCTACACCTTC. Its translation is CASSPEGVGYTF.

The chain is built from TRBV28 and TRBJ2-5, with D perhaps TRBD2 (6 bases). Gene TRBJ2-7 matches the end of the DNA better, so the J call may be wrong. This CDR3 has 15 amino acids. CDR1 and CDR2 from the germline V gene are MDHEN and SYDVKM. The CDR3 DNA reads as TGTGCCAGCAGTCTACTTGGTTTCGGCGGGGACGAGCAGTACTTC. It specifies CASSLLGFGGDEQYF.

There are a few counts of this clone. CDR3 amino acids: CASSTARQETQYF. Here the CDR3 DNA reads TGCGCCAGTTCGACAGCCCGACAAGAGACCCAGTACTTC. The chain couples TRBV5-1 to TRBJ2-5, with D maybe TRBD1 (5 bases). Germline V gene data show CDR1 as SGHRS and CDR2 as YFSETQ. Trimming pared 8 bases from V and 2 bases from J, leaving 13 bases between. The CDR3 totals 13 residues.

The chain is built from TRBV9 and TRBJ1-1, with TRBD1 identical over 8 bases. J lost 3 bases, V lost 3 bases, and 10 bases had no gene match. Germline V gene sequence: CDR1 SGDLS, CDR2 YYNGEE. The CDR3 loop spans 16 amino acids. This chain's CDR3 is CASSAQPQTGDTEAFF. CDR3 DNA sequence: TGTGCCAGCAGCGCACAACCTCAGACAGGGGACACTGAAGCTTTCTTT.

The genes are TRBV27 and TRBJ2-7, with D perhaps TRBD1 (6 bases). Germline V lookup: CDR1 MNHEY, CDR2 SMNVEV (reference sequence). This CDR3 has 16 amino acids. The V gene lost 5 bases and the J gene lost 2 bases, with 19 bases spanning the gap. Here the CDR3 DNA reads TGTGCCAGCAGTGCGCGAAGGGGGTCCCTACCCTACGAGCAGTACTTC. It is translated as CASSARRGSLPYEQYF.

V gene TRBV28 combines with J gene TRBJ1-2; 9 bases are a match to TRBD1. The germline V gene has CDR1 MDHEN and CDR2 SYDVKM. The CDR3 covers 15 residues. V shed 6 bases and J 8 bases; nucleotides not matched to a gene: 13. Written as DNA, the CDR3 is TGTGCCAGCAGGCGTCCTCAACAGGGGGCCGAGGGCTACACCTTC. This translates into CASRRPQQGAEGYTF.

V and J are TRBV28 and TRBJ2-5; tentatively, D is TRBD2 (7 bases). Germline V gene data show CDR1 as MDHEN and CDR2 as SYDVKM. The germline V and J ends were trimmed by 8 bases and 1 base, with 17 bases remaining between them. This CDR3 has 15 residues. This CDR3 is CASGGGGEGQETQYF. In nucleotides, the CDR3 is TGTGCCAGCGGGGGAGGGGGGGAGGGCCAAGAGACCCAGTACTTC.

The rearrangement joins TRBV9 to TRBJ2-3; 10 positions match TRBD2. V shed 4 bases and J 2 bases; nucleotides not matched to a gene: 7. Germline CDR1 and CDR2: SGDLS and YYNGEE. The CDR3 has 16 residues. This chain's CDR3 is CASSPIAGGITDTQYF. In nucleotides, the CDR3 is TGTGCCAGCAGCCCAATAGCGGGAGGTATCACAGATACGCAGTATTTT. Supplemented by reference TRBV9 and TRBJ2-3, the full variable domain reads DSGVTQTPKHLITATGQRVTLRCSPRSGDLSVYWYQQSLDQGLQFLIQYYNGEERAKGNILERFSAQQFPDLHSELNLSSLELGDSALYFCASSPIAGGITDTQYFGPGTRLTVL.

This clone was found once. The chain has TRBV2 and TRBJ1-2, with a tentative D call TRBD1 (6 bases). V was shortened by 6 bases and J by 2 bases, with 10 bases between the two germline ends. The germline CDR1 and CDR2 sequences are SNHLY and FYNNEI. This CDR3 is 13 amino acids long. The CDR3 nucleotides read TGTGCCAGCAGCTCCGGGACAAACTATGGCTACACCTTC. Amino acid sequence: CASSSGTNYGYTF.

The rearrangement links TRBV6-5 to TRBJ1-3; D uncertain. The germline V and J ends were trimmed by 8 bases and 5 bases, with 16 bases remaining between them. This CDR3 contains 14 residues. Germline V gene data show CDR1 as MNHEY and CDR2 as SVGAGI. The CDR3 sequence is CASHEVTRRNTIYF. In DNA form, the CDR3 reads TGTGCCAGCCATGAGGTGACCCGTCGAAACACCATATATTTT.

The chain couples TRBV6-5 to TRBJ1-2; the match to TRBD1 covers 8 bases. Germline assignment: CDR1 MNHEY and CDR2 SVGAGI. The CDR3 covers 13 residues. Trimming cost V 6 bases and J 7 bases; bases outside gene matches: 7. The CDR3 region is CASRSTGGSGYTF. CDR3 sequence (DNA): TGTGCCAGCAGGTCTACAGGGGGAAGTGGCTACACCTTC.

The chain couples TRBV6-6 to TRBJ2-5; tentatively, D is TRBD2 (7 bases). V gave up 1 base and J gave up 7 bases, with 10 bases separating them. From germline, CDR1 is MNHNY and CDR2 SVGAGI (reference sequence). CDR3 length equals 13 residues. CDR3 region: CASSYLGGGTQYF. The CDR3 region has the DNA TGTGCCAGCAGTTACTTAGGGGGGGGGACCCAGTACTTC.

This clone was seen once. The chain links TRBV6-6 to TRBJ1-2; D unclear. This CDR3 comprises 14 residues. Per the germline V gene, CDR1 is MNHNY and CDR2 is SVGAGI (reference sequence). Between the trimmed V and J ends, which lost 2 bases and 4 bases, there was a span of 11 bases. This CDR3 is CASSYESVGYGYTF. Here the CDR3 DNA reads TGTGCCAGCAGTTACGAGAGTGTCGGCTATGGCTACACCTTC.

The V call is TRBV11-2, the J call TRBJ2-7, with D perhaps TRBD2 (6 bases). This CDR3 has 14 amino acids. V was cut by 1 base and J by 6 bases, with 13 bases left in between. Germline CDR1 is SGHAT and CDR2 is FQNNGV. The CDR3, as DNA: TGTGCCAGCAGCTTAGCGGGAGTCGGGCGCGAGCAGTACTTC. Amino acid sequence: CASSLAGVGREQYF. Full variable domain (missing parts from reference TRBV11-2 and TRBJ2-7): EAGVAQSPRYKIIEKRQSVAFWCNPISGHATLYWYQQILGQGPKLLIQFQNNGVVDDSQLPKDRFSAERLKGVDSTLKIQPAKLEDSAVYLCASSLAGVGREQYFGPGTRLTVT.

The chain joins TRBV7-2 to TRBJ1-5, with D possibly being TRBD1 (5 bases). In germline, CDR1 is SGHTA, CDR2 FQGNSA. The CDR3 loop spans 14 amino acids. Trimming removed 5 bases at V and 0 bases at J, with 8 bases between. CDR3 loop: CASSATGSNQPQHF. The CDR3 region has the DNA TGTGCCAGCAGCGCCACAGGTAGCAATCAGCCCCAGCATTTT.

J is TRBJ2-6 and V is TRBV5-1; a possible D gene is TRBD1 (6 bases). V was cut by 5 bases and J by 0 bases, with 9 bases left in between. CDR1 SGHRS and CDR2 YFSETQ come from the germline V gene. This CDR3 has 15 amino acids. CDR3 protein: CASRFRGSGANVLTF. CDR3 DNA sequence: TGCGCCAGCAGGTTCAGGGGCTCTGGGGCCAACGTCCTGACTTTC.

The chain couples TRBV15 to TRBJ1-2; 8 bases agree with TRBD1. V lost 3 bases and J lost 7; bases outside the gene matches: 10. The length of the CDR3 is 15 residues. In germline, CDR1 is LNHNV, CDR2 YYDKDF (reference sequence). The CDR3 nucleotides are TGTGCCACCAGCAGGGAACCCGGGACAGGTGGTGGCTACACCTTC. This sequence encodes CATSREPGTGGGYTF.

This clone was detected only once. The chain couples TRBV5-1 to TRBJ1-5, with 7 bases that match TRBD1. The CDR3 is made up of 14 amino acids. Germline lookup yields CDR1 SGHRS and CDR2 YFSETQ. V lost 2 bases to trimming and J lost 2 bases; unmatched junction nucleotides: 1. The chain's CDR3 is CASSFGQGNQPQHF. CDR3 in DNA: TGCGCCAGCAGCTTCGGACAGGGCAATCAGCCCCAGCATTTT.

The rearrangement joins TRBV28 to TRBJ1-2, with a weak D call TRBD1 (6 bases). The V end lost 5 bases, the J end lost 3 bases, and 19 bases lay between the germline ends. Germline CDR1 reads MDHEN; CDR2 reads SYDVKM. The CDR3 consists of 16 residues. Written as DNA, the CDR3 is TGTGCCAGCAGTGAGGGGGGGTCGGGCAGGGACTATGGCTACACCTTC. Its protein product is CASSEGGSGRDYGYTF.

The chain couples TRBV15 to TRBJ2-7, with 7 bases matching TRBD1. V shed 3 bases and J 4 bases; nucleotides not matched to a gene: 3. The CDR3 runs 13 residues. Per germline, CDR1 LNHNV and CDR2 YYDKDF (reference sequence). CDR3 nucleotides: TGTGCCACCAGCAGGACAGGGAAGTACGAGCAGTACTTC. Protein: CATSRTGKYEQYF. Full variable domain (outside the CDR3, taken from reference TRBV15 and TRBJ2-7): DAMVIQNPRYQVTQFGKPVTLSCSQTLNHNVMYWYQQKSSQAPKLLFHYYDKDFNNEADTPDNFQSRRPNTSFCFLDIRSPGLGDTAMYLCATSRTGKYEQYFGPGTRLTVT.

The chain joins TRBV7-2 to TRBJ2-5; D gene uncertain. The CDR3 extends over 12 amino acids. Germline CDR1 and CDR2: SGHTA and FQGNSA. Trimming shortened V by 1 base and J by 9 bases, and 9 bases separated the two germline ends. The CDR3 region is CASSLDALPQYF. CDR3 DNA sequence: TGTGCCAGCAGCTTAGATGCGCTGCCCCAGTACTTC. The full variable domain, rest sourced from reference TRBV7-2 and TRBJ2-5, is GAGVSQSPSNKVTEKGKDVELRCDPISGHTALYWYRQSLGQGLEFLIYFQGNSAPDKSGLPSDRFSAERTGGSVSTLTIQRTQQEDSAVYLCASSLDALPQYFGPGTRLLVL.

V and J are TRBV5-1 and TRBJ2-5; TRBD2 might be the D (5 bases). With the DNA end fitting TRBJ2-7 better, the J assignment may be wrong. This CDR3 has 16 amino acids. Germline CDR1 SGHRS, CDR2 YFSETQ. The CDR3 DNA reads TGCGCCAGCAGCTTGGAGGCAGCGGAGAGCTCCTACGAGCAGTACTTC. Residues: CASSLEAAESSYEQYF.

J is TRBJ2-5 and V is TRBV11-2; 8 bases match TRBD1. Losses at the gene ends were 6 bases for V and 5 bases for J; bases not matched to a gene: 11. This CDR3 comprises 15 residues. In germline, CDR1 is SGHAT, CDR2 FQNNGV. The CDR3 nucleotides are TGTGCCAGCAGTAACCAGGGGGCGCAACGGGAGACCCAGTACTTC. Amino acid sequence: CASSNQGAQRETQYF.